This T cell receptor beta chain is drawn from a study of beta chain features in type 1 diabetes. This CDR3 is built from 13 residues. Germline lookup yields CDR1 SGHRS and CDR2 YFSETQ. Trimming left V 4 bases short and J 0 bases short, with 6 bases between. The authors reverse transcribed all of the isolated RNA, so sequencing captured expressed TCRB transcripts. The repertoire was sequenced with immunoSEQ multiplex PCR; TCRdb's copy has only in-frame clones and lacks some. The sample shows hundreds of thousands of clones, roughly an eighth of them seen only once. This receptor was obtained from a woman aged 18-29 years in good health. Sequenced: naive CD4+ T cells from blood. The chain has TRBV5-1 and TRBJ2-3, with D uncertain. CDR3 in amino acids: CASSVGSTDTQYF. For the CDR3, the DNA is TGCGCCAGCAGCGTAGGAAGCACAGATACGCAGTATTTT.